This TCR beta chain was sequenced in a study of cytomegalovirus exposure and HLA in healthy donors. Notes on the study in general: The Asian-associated ancestry cluster reportedly had fewer N-insertions than the 666-donor mean in a later analysis. Analyzed later, most CMV-associated TCR beta chains appeared HLA-restricted.

With respect to this clone: What it binds is unknown.

The PCR was carried out with 60 Vbeta primers and 13 Jbeta primers. Sequencing was performed with immunoSEQ multiplex PCR; in TCRdb, only in-frame clones are kept and a portion is missing. The sample holds about 140,000 clones; roughly three quarters are singletons and the top ten take about 3.1%. Between the trimmed V and J ends, which lost 3 bases and 5 bases, there was a span of 10 bases. The germline gives CDR1 SGDLS, CDR2 YYNGEE. CDR3 length: 13 residues. The sample was PBMCs. The genes are TRBV9 and TRBJ2-3, with D possibly being TRBD1 (5 bases). The TCR was taken from a man aged 35 to 55 in good health and CMV-seronegative. CDR3 nucleotide sequence: TGTGCCAGCAGCGCAAGGGGTGGAGATACGCAGTATTTT. Amino acids: CASSARGGDTQYF.